The clone carrying this TCR beta chain came up once. This sample stems from a study of identifying expanded T cells in peripheral blood. The CDR3 is 13 amino acids. With 6 bases removed from V and 3 bases from J, the gap between germline ends came to 9 bases. The germline gives CDR1 MNHEY, CDR2 SMNVEV (reference sequence). Clones were sequenced by immunoSEQ multiplex PCR, and TCRdb holds only the in-frame ones, with some missing. The sample holds 100,000 or so clones, 88% seen once. V and J are TRBV27 and TRBJ1-5; tentatively, D is TRBD1 (5 bases). Source material: blood. This TCR came from a person aged 18-70 years in good health. This CDR3 reads CASRRDFNQPQHF. The CDR3 DNA reads as TGTGCCAGCAGGAGGGACTTCAATCAGCCCCAGCATTTT.